Shown below are 21 T cell receptor beta chains from a single sample sequenced in a study of Ad26.COV2.S vaccination and SARS-CoV-2 variants (dated by TCRdb to about 2021). What the treatment or condition label conveys for this sample: some 20 received Ad26.COV2.S at low or high dose, single or two shots; about five received placebo; per-sample allocation not given. Repertoires of vaccine and placebo recipients were sequenced from samples taken on day 63 after the first injection. The library was made by the immunoSEQ multiplex PCR assay. This is the immuneACCESS table as TCRdb keeps it, with only in-frame sequences that have V and J called. A part of the clones is gone; compared with another copy, unresolved V genes explain less than half, and the rest is unexplained. The sample table holds under 550,000 clones, of which around nine tenths were seen once. The biggest ten clones account for over 9% of the sample.

This material consisted of peripheral blood, taken in a trial of Ad26.COV2.S vaccine versus placebo. The receptors derive from a person aged 18-60 years who received the Ad26.COV2.S COVID-19 vaccine or a placebo.

The chain is built from TRBV18 and TRBJ2-5, with 7 bases aligning to TRBD2. This CDR3 contains 16 residues. CDR1 is KGHSH and CDR2 is LQKENI in the germline V gene. V shed 3 bases, J shed 5 bases, and the junction held 12 bases outside the gene matches. CDR3 sequence: CASSPLAEGFTETQYF. CDR3 coding DNA: TGTGCCAGCTCACCTCTAGCGGAGGGGTTTACGGAGACCCAGTACTTC.

V usage is TRBV7-9 and J usage is TRBJ1-2; D remains ambiguous. The V gene's germline CDR1 is SEHNR and CDR2 FQNEAQ (reference sequence). There are 11 residues in the CDR3. Between the trimmed V and J ends, which lost 3 bases and 6 bases, there was a span of 5 bases. This CDR3 is CASSLKNGYTF. In DNA form, the CDR3 reads TGTGCCAGCAGCTTGAAAAATGGCTACACCTTC.

CDR3 sequence reads: CASSPLTSAGYEQYF. The CDR3 DNA reads TGTGCCAGCTCACCGCTCACTAGCGCGGGCTACGAGCAGTACTTC. This sequence joins TRBV18 and TRBJ2-7; 7 bases line up with TRBD2. Germline CDR1 reads KGHSH; CDR2 reads LQKENI. Trimming took 3 bases from V and 3 from J; bases not matched to a gene: 8. The CDR3 is 15 residues long.

The rearrangement joins TRBV7-2 to TRBJ2-3; no firm D call. There are 15 residues in the CDR3. Trimming took off 2 bases at V and 4 bases at J, with 13 bases between the two ends. Germline V gene lookup returns CDR1 SGHTA and CDR2 FQGNSA. The CDR3 nucleotides are TGTGCCAGCAGCTTAATGGGGTCTGCGGCAGATACGCAGTATTTT. Translating it yields CASSLMGSAADTQYF.

The chain links TRBV4-1 to TRBJ2-7; TRBD1 is a possible D gene (7 bases). This CDR3 is 16 amino acids long. CDR1 MGHRA and CDR2 YSYEKL come from the germline V gene. V was clipped by 2 bases and J by 6 bases, with 20 bases between them. CDR3 sequence reads: CASSQPPAGGFPEQYF. In DNA, the CDR3 is TGCGCCAGCAGCCAACCGCCTGCAGGGGGGTTCCCCGAGCAGTACTTC.

This clone showed up just once. This chain connects TRBV5-6 to TRBJ1-1; TRBD1 matches 9 bases. The CDR3 has 14 residues. The V and J ends lost 4 bases and 12 bases, in that order; junction bases with no gene match: 13. Germline CDR1 and CDR2: SGHDT and YYEEEE. DNA for the CDR3: TGTGCCAGCAGCGAGAAATTGGGACAGGGCATAACTTTCTTT. This encodes CASSEKLGQGITFF.

This clone was observed once. The V gene is TRBV6-5, the J gene TRBJ1-4; D gene uncertain. The CDR3 totals 15 residues. From germline, CDR1 is MNHEY and CDR2 SVGAGI. Deletions cut 10 bases from V and 5 bases from J, with 20 bases between. DNA of the CDR3: TGTGCCACCCAGGACCAGCAAATAGGAAATGAAAAACTGTTTTTT. Protein sequence: CATQDQQIGNEKLFF.

The table lists this clone with a count of one. V usage is TRBV11-2 and J usage is TRBJ2-5; 12 nucleotides line up with TRBD2. After removal of 5 bases from V and 2 bases from J, the junction contained 3 bases not matched to a gene. The CDR3 length is 15 residues. Looked up from germline, CDR1 is SGHAT and CDR2 is FQNNGV. The CDR3 reads CASSKLAGGQETQYF. Here the CDR3 DNA reads TGTGCCAGCAGCAAACTAGCGGGGGGACAAGAGACCCAGTACTTC. The whole variable domain, filled in from reference TRBV11-2 and TRBJ2-5, reads EAGVAQSPRYKIIEKRQSVAFWCNPISGHATLYWYQQILGQGPKLLIQFQNNGVVDDSQLPKDRFSAERLKGVDSTLKIQPAKLEDSAVYLCASSKLAGGQETQYFGPGTRLLVL.

The V call is TRBV7-8, the J call TRBJ2-1; TRBD2 agrees at 12 bases. The V gene end was trimmed by 4 bases and the J gene end by 6 bases; junction bases not matched to a gene: 7. From germline, CDR1 is SGHVS and CDR2 FQNEAQ. The CDR3 has 16 residues. Written as DNA, the CDR3 is TGTGCCAGCAGCTCGCTAGCGGGAGGGCCCATCAATGAGCAGTTCTTC. Translating gives CASSSLAGGPINEQFF.

This chain links TRBV5-6 with TRBJ2-2; tentative D call: TRBD2 (5 bases). Trimming left V 2 bases short and J 7 bases short, with 9 bases between. The CDR3 runs to 13 residues. From germline, CDR1 is SGHDT and CDR2 YYEEEE. CDR3 coding DNA: TGTGCCAGCAGCTTCGGCCGGGACGGGGAGCTGTTTTTT. It is translated as CASSFGRDGELFF.

Remarks on this clone: The sample has other DNA sequences that encode this CDR3 too. The J gene is TRBJ2-4, the V gene TRBV30; D not certain. The V end was cut by 0 bases, the J end by 0 bases, with 6 bases between. Germline V CDR1 and CDR2: GTSNPN, SVGIG (reference sequence). CDR3 length equals 14 residues. The CDR3 region has the DNA TGTGCCTGGAGTGTACTTCTAGCCAAAAACATTCAGTACTTC. This gives the protein CAWSVLLAKNIQYF. The whole variable domain, filled in from reference TRBV30 and TRBJ2-4, reads SQTIHQWPATLVQPVGSPLSLECTVEGTSNPNLYWYRQAAGRGLQLLFYSVGIGQISSEVPQNLSASRPQDRQFILSSKKLLLSDSGFYLCAWSVLLAKNIQYFGAGTRLSVL.

J is TRBJ2-5 and V is TRBV7-9, with D hard to call. Germline CDR1 reads SEHNR; CDR2 reads FQNEAQ (reference sequence). The CDR3 consists of 8 residues. CDR3 DNA sequence: TGTGGTCTGGTGACCCAGTACTTC. Translation: CGLVTQYF.

The V gene is TRBV6-2 or TRBV6-3, the J gene TRBJ1-1, with D possibly matching TRBD1 (5 bases). CDR3 size: 20 residues. Trimming shortened V by 2 bases and J by 5 bases, and 30 bases separated the two germline ends. Germline loops: CDR1 MNHEY, CDR2 SVGEGT. The CDR3 bases are TGTGCCAGCAGTTACCGGGGGAGTGGTGCGACAAGGCGGCGGGGGACTGAAGCTTTCTTT. It yields the protein CASSYRGSGATRRRGTEAFF.

This chain connects TRBV19 to TRBJ2-5, with D unresolved. Germline V gene data show CDR1 as LNHDA and CDR2 as SQIVND (reference sequence). V lost 2 bases and J lost 0, with 7 bases in between. The CDR3 totals 14 residues. The CDR3 region has the DNA TGTGCCAGTAGTATAAACAGCCACCAAGAGACCCAGTACTTC. Its translation is CASSINSHQETQYF.

J is TRBJ1-2 and V is TRBV10-3; 7 positions match TRBD1. The germline V gene encodes CDR1 ENHRY and CDR2 SYGVKD. The V segment lost 2 bases and the J segment 4 bases; nucleotides outside the gene matches: 10. The CDR3 is made up of 16 amino acids. CDR3 residues: CAISEGLTGSSYGYTF. The CDR3 nucleotides are TGTGCCATCAGTGAGGGGTTGACAGGGTCGAGCTATGGCTACACCTTC.

This clone was counted a single time. V and J are TRBV4-3 and TRBJ2-1; 10 nucleotides line up with TRBD1. Germline loops: CDR1 LGHNA, CDR2 YSLEER. CDR3 length: 15 residues. J gave up 6 bases and V 3 bases, and 5 bases lay outside the gene matches. The CDR3 nucleotides are TGCGCCAGCAGCCAGGACAGGGGGGAGCTCAATGAGCAGTTCTTC. This codes for CASSQDRGELNEQFF.

This clone came up a few times. The chain combines TRBV5-6 with TRBJ2-7; D gene unclear. CDR3 length: 13 residues. Germline V lookup: CDR1 SGHDT, CDR2 YYEEEE. V lost 0 bases, J lost 2 bases, and 6 bases lay in between. Here the CDR3 reads CASSLGPPYEQYF. The CDR3 bases are TGTGCCAGCAGCTTGGGGCCACCCTACGAGCAGTACTTC.

The CDR3 loop is CASSTVGAHQPQHF. The DNA for the CDR3 is TGTGCCAGCTCTACGGTCGGGGCCCATCAGCCCCAGCATTTT. This chain connects TRBV18 to TRBJ1-5; D may be TRBD1 (5 bases). Germline values: CDR1 KGHSH, CDR2 LQKENI. Trimming stripped 6 bases from V and 5 bases from J, with 14 bases between. This CDR3 contains 14 residues.

This chain joins TRBV28 and TRBJ2-6; D unresolved. Trimming shortened V by 4 bases and J by 2 bases, and 9 bases separated the two germline ends. The CDR3 extends over 15 amino acids. From germline, CDR1 is MDHEN and CDR2 SYDVKM. This CDR3 is CASSSRSTGANVLTF. CDR3 nucleotide sequence: TGTGCCAGCAGTTCTCGCTCGACTGGGGCCAACGTCCTGACTTTC.

CDR3 in amino acids: CASSPNLLAVEAFF. CDR3 bases: TGTGCCAGCAGTCCCAACCTTCTGGCAGTTGAAGCTTTCTTT. The genes are TRBV27 and TRBJ1-1; D gene unclear. Germline V gives CDR1 MNHEY, CDR2 SMNVEV (reference sequence). This CDR3 spans 14 amino acids. Trimming stripped 5 bases from V and 7 bases from J, with 17 bases between.

On this clone: The sample carries other DNA sequences with the same CDR3. This chain links TRBV30 with TRBJ1-5; D is unclear. Germline assignment: CDR1 GTSNPN and CDR2 SVGIG (reference sequence). V was clipped by 2 bases and J by 0 bases, with 5 bases between them. The CDR3 spans 13 residues. This chain's CDR3 is CAWSKDSNQPQHF. The CDR3 DNA is TGTGCCTGGAGTAAAGATAGCAATCAGCCCCAGCATTTT.